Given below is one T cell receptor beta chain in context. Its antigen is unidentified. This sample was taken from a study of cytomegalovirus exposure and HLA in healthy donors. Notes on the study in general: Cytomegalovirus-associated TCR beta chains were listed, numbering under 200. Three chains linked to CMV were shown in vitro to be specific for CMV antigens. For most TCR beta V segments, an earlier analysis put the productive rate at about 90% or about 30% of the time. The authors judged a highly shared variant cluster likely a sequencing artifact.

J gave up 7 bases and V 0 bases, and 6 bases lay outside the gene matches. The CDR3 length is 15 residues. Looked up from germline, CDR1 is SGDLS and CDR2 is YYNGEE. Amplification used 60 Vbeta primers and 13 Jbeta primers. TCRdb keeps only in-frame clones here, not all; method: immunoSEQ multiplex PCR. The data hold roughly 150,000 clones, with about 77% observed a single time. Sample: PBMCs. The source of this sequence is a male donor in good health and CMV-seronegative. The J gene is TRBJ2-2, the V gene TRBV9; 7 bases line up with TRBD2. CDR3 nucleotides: TGTGCCAGCAGCGTAGGGGGCGGGGGTGACGGGGAGCTGTTTTTT. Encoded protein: CASSVGGGGDGELFF.